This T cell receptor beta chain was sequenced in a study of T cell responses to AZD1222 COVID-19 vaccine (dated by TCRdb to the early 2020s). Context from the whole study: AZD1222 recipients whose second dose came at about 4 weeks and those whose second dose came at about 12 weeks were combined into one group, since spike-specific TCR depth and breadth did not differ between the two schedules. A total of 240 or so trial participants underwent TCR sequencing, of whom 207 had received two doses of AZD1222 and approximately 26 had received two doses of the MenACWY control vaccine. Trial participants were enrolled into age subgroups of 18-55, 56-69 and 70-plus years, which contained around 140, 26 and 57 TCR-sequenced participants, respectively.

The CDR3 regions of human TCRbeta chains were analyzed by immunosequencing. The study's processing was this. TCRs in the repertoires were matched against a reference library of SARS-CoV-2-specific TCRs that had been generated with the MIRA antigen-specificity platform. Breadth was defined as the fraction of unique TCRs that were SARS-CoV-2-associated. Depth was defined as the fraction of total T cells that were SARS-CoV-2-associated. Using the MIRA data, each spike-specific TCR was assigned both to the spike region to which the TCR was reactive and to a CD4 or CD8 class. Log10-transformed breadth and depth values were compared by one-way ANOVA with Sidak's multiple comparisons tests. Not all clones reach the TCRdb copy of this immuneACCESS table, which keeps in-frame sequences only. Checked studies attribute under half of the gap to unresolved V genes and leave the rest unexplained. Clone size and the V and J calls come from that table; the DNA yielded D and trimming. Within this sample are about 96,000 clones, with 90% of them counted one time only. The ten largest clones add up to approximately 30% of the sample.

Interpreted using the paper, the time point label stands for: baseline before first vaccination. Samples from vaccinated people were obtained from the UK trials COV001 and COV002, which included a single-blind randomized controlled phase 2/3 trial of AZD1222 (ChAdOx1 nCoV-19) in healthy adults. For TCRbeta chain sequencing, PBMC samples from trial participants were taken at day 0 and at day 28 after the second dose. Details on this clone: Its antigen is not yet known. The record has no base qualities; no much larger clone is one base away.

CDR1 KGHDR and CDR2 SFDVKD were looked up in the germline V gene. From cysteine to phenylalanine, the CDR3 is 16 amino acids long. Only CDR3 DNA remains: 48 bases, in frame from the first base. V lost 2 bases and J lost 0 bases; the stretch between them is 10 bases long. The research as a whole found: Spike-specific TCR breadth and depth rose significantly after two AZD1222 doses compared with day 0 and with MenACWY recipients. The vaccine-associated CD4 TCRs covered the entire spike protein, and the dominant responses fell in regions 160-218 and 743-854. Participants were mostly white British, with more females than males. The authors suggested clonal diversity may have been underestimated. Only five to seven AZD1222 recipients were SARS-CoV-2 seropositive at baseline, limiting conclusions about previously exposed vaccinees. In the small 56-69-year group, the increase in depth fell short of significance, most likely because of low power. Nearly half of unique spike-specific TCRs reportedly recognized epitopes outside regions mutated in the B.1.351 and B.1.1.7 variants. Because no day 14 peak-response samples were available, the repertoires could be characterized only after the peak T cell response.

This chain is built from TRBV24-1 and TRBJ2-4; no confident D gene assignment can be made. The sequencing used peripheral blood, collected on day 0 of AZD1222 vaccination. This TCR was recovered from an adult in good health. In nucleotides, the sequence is TGTGCCACCAGTGATTCGAAGGGCTTAGCCAAAAACATTCAGTACTTC. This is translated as CATSDSKGLAKNIQYF.